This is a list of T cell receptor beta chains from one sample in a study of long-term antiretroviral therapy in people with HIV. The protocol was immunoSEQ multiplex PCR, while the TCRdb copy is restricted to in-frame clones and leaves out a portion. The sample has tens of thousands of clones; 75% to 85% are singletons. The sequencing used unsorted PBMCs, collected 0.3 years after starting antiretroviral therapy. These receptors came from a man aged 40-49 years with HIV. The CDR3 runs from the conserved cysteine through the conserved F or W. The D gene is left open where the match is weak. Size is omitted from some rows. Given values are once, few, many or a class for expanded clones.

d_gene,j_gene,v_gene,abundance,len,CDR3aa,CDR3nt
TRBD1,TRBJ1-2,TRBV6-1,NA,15,CASNLSGTGEDGYTF,TGTGCCAGCAATCTATCCGGGACAGGGGAAGATGGCTACACCTTC
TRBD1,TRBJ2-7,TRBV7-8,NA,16,CASSLRRQGSSYEQYF,TGTGCCAGCAGCTTAAGACGACAGGGCTCCTCCTACGAGCAGTACTTC
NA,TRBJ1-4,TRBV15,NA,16,CATSRGARRGNEKLFF,TGTGCCACCAGCAGAGGGGCGAGGAGGGGGAATGAAAAACTGTTTTTT
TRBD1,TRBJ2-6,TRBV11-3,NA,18,CASSPATGGYSGANVLTF,TGTGCCAGCAGCCCTGCGACAGGGGGCTACTCTGGGGCCAACGTCCTGACTTTC
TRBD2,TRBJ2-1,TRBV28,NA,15,CASSFLGRVYNEQFF,TGTGCCAGCAGTTTTCTCGGGAGGGTCTACAATGAGCAGTTCTTC
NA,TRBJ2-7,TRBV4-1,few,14,CASSQTKSSYEQYF,TGCGCCAGCAGCCAAACCAAGAGCTCCTACGAGCAGTACTTC
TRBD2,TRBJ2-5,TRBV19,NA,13,CASRTSAQETQYF,TGTGCCAGTCGTACTAGCGCTCAAGAGACCCAGTACTTC
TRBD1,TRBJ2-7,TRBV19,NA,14,CASSIMDRGYEQYF,TGTGCCAGTAGTATAATGGACAGGGGTTACGAGCAGTACTTC
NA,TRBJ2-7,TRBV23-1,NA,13,CASSHAGSYEQYF,TGCGCCAGCAGTCACGCGGGCTCCTACGAGCAGTACTTC
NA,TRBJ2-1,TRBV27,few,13,CASSVTGGNEQFF,TGTGCCAGCAGTGTGACTGGGGGCAATGAGCAGTTCTTC
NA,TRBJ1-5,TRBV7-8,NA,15,CASSLIVTYNQPQHF,TGTGCCAGCAGCTTAATTGTCACTTACAATCAGCCCCAGCATTTT
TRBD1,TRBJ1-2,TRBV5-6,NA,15,CASSRLLDRGYGYTF,TGTGCCAGCAGCCGCCTCCTTGACAGGGGCTATGGCTACACCTTC
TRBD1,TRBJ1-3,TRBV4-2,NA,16,CASSRGQGVSGNTIYF,TGTGCCAGCAGCCGCGGACAGGGTGTTTCTGGAAACACCATATATTTT
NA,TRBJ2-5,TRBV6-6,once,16,CASSQGVGAPQETQYF,TGTGCCAGCAGTCAAGGCGTAGGAGCACCCCAAGAGACCCAGTACTTC
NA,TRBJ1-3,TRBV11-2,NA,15,CASSTPRGTGNTIYF,TGTGCCAGCAGCACGCCCAGGGGAACAGGAAACACCATATATTTT
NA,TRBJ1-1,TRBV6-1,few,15,CASSAGTGGITEAFF,TGTGCCAGCAGCGCCGGGACCGGAGGAATCACTGAAGCTTTCTTT
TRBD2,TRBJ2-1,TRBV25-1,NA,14,CASTRAGFYNEQFF,TGTGCCAGCACTCGAGCGGGATTCTACAATGAGCAGTTCTTC
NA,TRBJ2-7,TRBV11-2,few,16,CASSVRSGALSYEQYF,TGTGCCAGCAGTGTTAGAAGTGGGGCCCTCTCCTACGAGCAGTACTTC
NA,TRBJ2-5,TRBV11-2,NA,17,CASSRGLTGGPQETQYF,TGTGCCAGCAGCCGCGGGCTTACGGGGGGCCCACAAGAGACCCAGTACTTC
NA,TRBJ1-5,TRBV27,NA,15,CASRSRSGVRQPQHF,TGTGCCAGCAGATCCCGGTCAGGGGTTAGACAGCCCCAGCATTTT
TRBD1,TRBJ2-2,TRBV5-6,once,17,CASSLGPGQGNTGELFF,TGTGCCAGCAGCTTGGGTCCGGGACAGGGGAACACCGGGGAGCTGTTTTTT
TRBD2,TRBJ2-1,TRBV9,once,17,CASSVDRTSGSYNEQFF,TGTGCCAGCAGCGTCGACCGTACTAGCGGGTCCTACAATGAGCAGTTCTTC
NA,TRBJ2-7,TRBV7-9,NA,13,CASSSRERHEQYF,TGTGCCAGCAGCTCCCGGGAACGACACGAGCAGTACTTC
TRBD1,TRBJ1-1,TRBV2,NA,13,CASTGTGITEAFF,TGTGCCAGCACTGGGACAGGGATAACTGAAGCTTTCTTT
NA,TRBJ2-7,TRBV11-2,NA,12,CASSQTKSEQYF,TGTGCCAGCAGTCAGACGAAATCCGAGCAGTACTTC
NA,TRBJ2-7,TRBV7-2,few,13,CASSPDTTYEQYF,TGTGCCAGCAGCCCAGACACGACCTACGAGCAGTACTTC
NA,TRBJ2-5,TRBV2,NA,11,CASTTSETQYF,TGTGCCAGCACCACCTCGGAGACCCAGTACTTC
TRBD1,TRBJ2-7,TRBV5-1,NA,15,CASSPGTADSYEQYF,TGCGCCAGCAGTCCCGGGACAGCAGACTCCTACGAGCAGTACTTC
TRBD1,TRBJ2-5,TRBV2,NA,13,CASRGQGPETQYF,TGTGCCAGCAGGGGACAGGGCCCAGAGACCCAGTACTTC
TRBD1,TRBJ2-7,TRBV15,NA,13,CATSSTGEDEQYF,TGTGCCACCAGCTCGACAGGGGAAGACGAGCAGTACTTC
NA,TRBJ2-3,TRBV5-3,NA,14,CARSSERGTDTQYF,TGTGCCAGAAGCTCTGAGCGCGGCACAGATACGCAGTATTTT
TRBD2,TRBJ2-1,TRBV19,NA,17,CASSRGSGRAGYNEQFF,TGTGCCAGTAGTAGGGGTAGCGGGAGGGCTGGCTACAATGAGCAGTTCTTC
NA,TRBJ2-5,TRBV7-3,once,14,CASSPTGLQETQYF,TGTGCCAGCAGCCCTACGGGACTTCAAGAGACCCAGTACTTC
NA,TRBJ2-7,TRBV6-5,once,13,CASTKRSSYEQYF,TGTGCCAGCACGAAGCGGAGCTCCTACGAGCAGTACTTC
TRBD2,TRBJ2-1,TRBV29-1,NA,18,CSVEDLGSGSLSYNEQFF,TGCAGCGTTGAAGATTTGGGGAGCGGGAGTTTATCCTACAATGAGCAGTTCTTC
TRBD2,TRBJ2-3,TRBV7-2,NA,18,CASSLRLAGGPKTDTQYF,TGTGCCAGCAGCTTACGACTAGCGGGGGGGCCTAAAACAGATACGCAGTATTTT
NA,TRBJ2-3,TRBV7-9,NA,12,CASSFPWDTQYF,TGTGCCAGCAGCTTCCCGTGGGATACGCAGTATTTT
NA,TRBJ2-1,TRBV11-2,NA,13,CASSLEGSGEQFF,TGTGCCAGCAGCTTAGAAGGGTCCGGTGAGCAGTTCTTC
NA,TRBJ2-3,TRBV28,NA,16,CASSFVGSISTDTQYF,TGTGCCAGCAGTTTTGTGGGATCGATCAGCACAGATACGCAGTATTTT
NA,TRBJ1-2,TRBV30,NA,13,CAWSVISYLGYTF,TGTGCCTGGAGTGTAATCTCCTATTTAGGCTACACCTTC
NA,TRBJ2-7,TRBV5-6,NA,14,CASSARQEGNEQYF,TGTGCCAGCAGCGCCAGACAGGAGGGGAACGAGCAGTACTTC
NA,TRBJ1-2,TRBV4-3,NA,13,CASSHDYSVGYTF,TGCGCCAGCAGCCATGATTACAGTGTGGGCTACACCTTC
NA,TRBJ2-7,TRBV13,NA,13,CASSLGRGHEQYF,TGTGCCAGCAGCTTAGGGCGGGGTCACGAGCAGTACTTC
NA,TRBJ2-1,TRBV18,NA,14,CASSPPMVYNEQFF,TGTGCCAGCTCACCACCGATGGTATACAATGAGCAGTTCTTC
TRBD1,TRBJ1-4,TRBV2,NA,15,CASSGQGATNEKLFF,TGTGCCAGCAGTGGTCAGGGGGCGACTAATGAAAAACTGTTTTTT
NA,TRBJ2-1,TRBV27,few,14,CASSFYTGEGEQFF,TGTGCCAGCAGTTTTTATACAGGGGAGGGTGAGCAGTTCTTC
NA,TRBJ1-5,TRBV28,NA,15,CASSLAGTSGQPQHF,TGTGCCAGCAGTTTAGCGGGGACGTCAGGTCAGCCCCAGCATTTT
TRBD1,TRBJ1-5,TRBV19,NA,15,CASTAGTGGGQPQHF,TGTGCCAGTACCGCCGGGACAGGGGGCGGTCAGCCCCAGCATTTT
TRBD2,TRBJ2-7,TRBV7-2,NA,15,CASSSRTSGTYEQYF,TGTGCCAGCAGCTCAAGGACTAGCGGAACCTACGAGCAGTACTTC
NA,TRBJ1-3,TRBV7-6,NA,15,CASSLVGTSGNTIYF,TGTGCCAGCAGCTTAGTGGGGACCTCTGGAAACACCATATATTTT